This T cell receptor (beta chain) appears in the sequencing data of a study of T-cell reconstitution after alpha-beta-depleted transplantation in children. Findings and limits, study-wide: Reportedly, roughly two months post-transplant, alpha-beta T cells arose from several hundred expanded graft clones. Newly produced T cells mostly accounted for T-cell counts and diversity one year post-transplant. There were some patients whose high TCRbeta diversity at day 60 came from surviving recipient T cells and thymic progenitors.

Preparation of the TCRbeta library used unique molecular identifiers. TCRdb passed the PCR reads through MiXCR, listing each CDR3 protein once. The sample includes some 550,000 distinct CDR3 sequences, approximately 22% seen only once; the top ten take 11% to 15%. Germline assignment: CDR1 DFQATT and CDR2 SNEGSKA (reference sequence). V lost 4 bases and J lost 0; bases outside the gene matches: 16. This CDR3 spans 19 amino acids. This clonotype has a count of ten or more. What it recognizes is unknown. The chain has TRBV20-1 and TRBJ1-5, with TRBD1 identical over 9 bases. This receptor was taken from a boy under two years old who had a stem cell transplant for acute myeloid leukemia, so the T cells may come from the graft donor. The material was PBMCs, mostly from graft donor cells, obtained 360 days after TCRalphabeta/CD19-depleted stem cell transplant. The CDR3 reads CSATFWGGQGHISNQPQHF. CDR3 coding DNA: TGCAGTGCTACTTTCTGGGGGGGACAGGGCCATATTAGCAATCAGCCCCAGCATTTT.